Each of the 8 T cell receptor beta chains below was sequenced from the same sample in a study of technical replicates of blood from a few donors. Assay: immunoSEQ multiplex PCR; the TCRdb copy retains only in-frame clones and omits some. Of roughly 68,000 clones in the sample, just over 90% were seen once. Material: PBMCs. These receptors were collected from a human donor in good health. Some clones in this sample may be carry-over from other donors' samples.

The CDR3, as DNA: TGTGCCAGCAGCCCCAACCAATATTTACAGGGTAACTATGGCTACACCTTC. Its translation: CASSPNQYLQGNYGYTF. The chain carries TRBV4-2 and TRBJ1-2; TRBD1 might be the D (6 bases). This CDR3 contains 17 residues. Looked up from germline, CDR1 is LGHNA and CDR2 is YNFKEQ. V was clipped by 4 bases and J by 1 base, with 19 bases between them.

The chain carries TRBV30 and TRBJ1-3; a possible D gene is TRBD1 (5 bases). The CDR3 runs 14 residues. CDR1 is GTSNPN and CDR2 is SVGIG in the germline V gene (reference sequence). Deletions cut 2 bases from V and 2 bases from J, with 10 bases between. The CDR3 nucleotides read TGTGCCTGGAGTATGACAGTTACTGGAAACACCATATATTTT. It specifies CAWSMTVTGNTIYF. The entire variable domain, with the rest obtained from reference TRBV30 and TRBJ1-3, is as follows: SQTIHQWPATLVQPVGSPLSLECTVEGTSNPNLYWYRQAAGRGLQLLFYSVGIGQISSEVPQNLSASRPQDRQFILSSKKLLLSDSGFYLCAWSMTVTGNTIYFGEGSWLTVV.

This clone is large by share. CDR3 sequence: CASSMGAGEETQYF. In DNA, the CDR3 is TGTGCCAGTAGTATGGGGGCGGGGGAAGAGACCCAGTACTTC. V and J are TRBV19 and TRBJ2-5, with D possibly TRBD2 on 7 matching bases. Germline loops: CDR1 LNHDA, CDR2 SQIVND (reference sequence). V lost 3 bases, J lost 3 bases, and 11 bases lay in between. The CDR3 extends over 14 amino acids.

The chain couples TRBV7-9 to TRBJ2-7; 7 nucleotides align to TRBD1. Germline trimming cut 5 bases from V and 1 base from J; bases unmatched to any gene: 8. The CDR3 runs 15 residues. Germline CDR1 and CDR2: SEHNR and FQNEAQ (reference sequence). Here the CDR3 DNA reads TGTGCCAGCAGCCCGGGACAGCGAATTTCCTACGAGCAGTACTTC. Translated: CASSPGQRISYEQYF. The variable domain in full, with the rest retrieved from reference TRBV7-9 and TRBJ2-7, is DTGVSQNPRHKITKRGQNVTFRCDPISEHNRLYWYRQTLGQGPEFLTYFQNEAQLEKSRLLSDRFSAERPKGSFSTLEIQRTEQGDSAMYLCASSPGQRISYEQYFGPGTRLTVT.

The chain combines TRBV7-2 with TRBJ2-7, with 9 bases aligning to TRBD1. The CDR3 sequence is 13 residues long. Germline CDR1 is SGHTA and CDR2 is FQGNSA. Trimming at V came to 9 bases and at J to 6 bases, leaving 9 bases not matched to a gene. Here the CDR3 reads CASTGQGWSEQYF. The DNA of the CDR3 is TGTGCCAGTACGGGACAGGGATGGTCCGAGCAGTACTTC.

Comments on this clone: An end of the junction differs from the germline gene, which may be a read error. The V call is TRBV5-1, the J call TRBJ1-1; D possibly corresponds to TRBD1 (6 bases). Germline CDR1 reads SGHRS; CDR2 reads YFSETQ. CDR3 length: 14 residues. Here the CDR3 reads CASSGSTGNPEAFF. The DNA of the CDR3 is TGCGCCAGCAGCGGTAGTACAGGGAACCCTGAAGCTTTCTTT. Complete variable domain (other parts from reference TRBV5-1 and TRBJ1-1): KAGVTQTPRYLIKTRGQQVTLSCSPISGHRSVSWYQQTPGQGLQFLFEYFSETQRNKGNFPGRFSGRQFSNSRSEMNVSTLELGDSALYLCASSGSTGNPEAFFGQGTRLTVV.

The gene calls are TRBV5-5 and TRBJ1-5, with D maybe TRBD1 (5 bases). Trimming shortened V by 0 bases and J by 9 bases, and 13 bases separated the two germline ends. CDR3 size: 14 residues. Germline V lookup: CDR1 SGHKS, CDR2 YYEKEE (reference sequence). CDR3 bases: TGTGCCAGCAGCTTGGAGGCAGGGTCATGGCCCCAGCATTTT. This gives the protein CASSLEAGSWPQHF.

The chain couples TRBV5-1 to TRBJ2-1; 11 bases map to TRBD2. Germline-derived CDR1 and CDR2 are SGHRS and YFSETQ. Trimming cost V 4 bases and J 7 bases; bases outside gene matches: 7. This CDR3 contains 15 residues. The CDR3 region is CASSQLAGVGNEQFF. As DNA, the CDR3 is TGCGCCAGCAGCCAACTAGCGGGAGTAGGAAATGAGCAGTTCTTC.